Described below is a single T cell receptor beta chain sequence and its context. The entry originates in a study of T-cell memory formation after mild COVID-19. TCRdb recomputed calls from the 5' RACE reads with MiXCR, one row per CDR3 protein. The table records approximately 230,000 distinct CDR3 sequences, approximately 16% of them present only once. Losses at the gene ends were 2 bases for V and 3 bases for J; bases not matched to a gene: 5. The CDR3 is made up of 15 amino acids. Germline-derived CDR1 and CDR2 are SGHDT and YYEEEE. This TCR was recovered from a young man who had mild COVID-19 (a few samples of this study predate the infection). Cell type and time point are not known. Sequencing was done on a sample of PBMCs or a T cell subset sorted from them (not recorded which). V is TRBV5-6 and J is TRBJ2-4; TRBD2 agrees at 7 bases. The CDR3 sequence is CASSLRSGGKNIQYF. The CDR3 coding sequence is TGTGCCAGCAGCTTACGGTCGGGGGGCAAAAACATTCAGTACTTC.